The 25 T cell receptor beta chains in this list originate from one sample, sequenced in a study of T-cell memory formation after mild COVID-19. TCRdb reprocessed the 5' RACE reads with MiXCR, giving one entry per CDR3 protein. The data show roughly 350,000 distinct CDR3 sequences, about 13% seen once. Sequenced: PBMCs or a T cell subset sorted from them (not recorded which). These receptors came from a man in his late teens or twenties who had mild COVID-19 (a few samples of this study predate the infection). Cell type and time point are not known.

There are a few counts of this clonotype. This chain uses TRBV5-4 with TRBJ1-1, with D perhaps matching TRBD1 (5 bases). This CDR3 comprises 14 residues. Germline V gene lookup returns CDR1 SGHNT and CDR2 YYREEE (reference sequence). V gave up 4 bases and J gave up 2 bases, with 12 bases separating them. The CDR3 here is CASSLSTDNTEAFF. DNA for the CDR3: TGTGCCAGCAGCCTATCGACAGATAACACTGAAGCTTTCTTT. Full variable domain (outside the CDR3, taken from reference TRBV5-4 and TRBJ1-1): ETGVTQSPTHLIKTRGQQVTLRCSSQSGHNTVSWYQQALGQGPQFIFQYYREEENGRGNFPPRFSGLQFPNYSSELNVNALELDDSALYLCASSLSTDNTEAFFGQGTRLTVV.

The chain joins TRBV4-1 to TRBJ1-5; no clear D. The CDR3 consists of 17 residues. Germline V gene data show CDR1 as MGHRA and CDR2 as YSYEKL. V was pared by 4 bases and J by 0 bases, with 16 bases between. The CDR3 DNA is TGCGCCAGCAGCCCGAGATATAACAGAGGTAGCAATCAGCCCCAGCATTTT. Encoded protein: CASSPRYNRGSNQPQHF.

This clonotype was counted only a few times. The rearrangement links TRBV11-2 to TRBJ1-1; no definite D call. This CDR3 is 18 amino acids long. V dropped 2 bases and J dropped 4 bases, with 23 bases sitting between them. Germline lookup yields CDR1 SGHAT and CDR2 FQNNGV. CDR3 nucleotides: TGTGCCAGCAGCTTATTAGTTTCGGGGAAGGATAGAGGCACTGAAGCTTTCTTT. The encoded protein is CASSLLVSGKDRGTEAFF.

In nucleotides, the CDR3 is TGTGCCAGCAGGACTATGGCGGGGAGCACCACAGATACGCAGTATTTT. Translating gives CASRTMAGSTTDTQYF. The J gene is TRBJ2-3, the V gene TRBV2; possible D gene TRBD2, 6 bases. The ends were cut back, 6 bases at V and 2 bases at J, with 18 bases in the middle. Germline V CDR1 and CDR2: SNHLY, FYNNEI. The CDR3 extends over 16 amino acids.

The genes are TRBV28 and TRBJ2-5; D is uncertain. The germline CDR1 and CDR2 sequences are MDHEN and SYDVKM. This CDR3 contains 12 residues. The germline V and J ends were trimmed by 10 bases and 0 bases, with 9 bases remaining between them. The CDR3 sequence: CATKGYQETQYF. For the CDR3, the DNA is TGTGCCACCAAGGGTTACCAAGAGACCCAGTACTTC.

The chain employs TRBV6-2 or TRBV6-3 and TRBJ2-5; D unresolved. This CDR3 has 12 amino acids. Germline V gene sequence: CDR1 MNHEY, CDR2 SVGEGT. Trimming shortened V by 8 bases and J by 2 bases, and 9 bases separated the two germline ends. CDR3 DNA: TGTGCCAGCCAGCGCGGACAAGAGACCCAGTACTTC. As protein: CASQRGQETQYF.

The chain employs TRBV6-5 and TRBJ2-1; tentative D call: TRBD1 (6 bases). The CDR3 is made up of 12 amino acids. Germline CDR1 reads MNHEY; CDR2 reads SVGAGI. The V gene lost 5 bases and the J gene lost 6 bases, with 8 bases spanning the gap. CDR3 amino acids: CASSGQSNEQFF. Written as DNA, the CDR3 is TGTGCCAGCAGTGGACAGAGCAATGAGCAGTTCTTC.

This clonotype has ten or more counts. This chain links TRBV4-2 with TRBJ2-7; 11 bases align to TRBD2. The CDR3 extends over 18 amino acids. Germline V gene lookup returns CDR1 LGHNA and CDR2 YNFKEQ. J gave up 5 bases and V 0 bases, and 12 bases lay outside the gene matches. The CDR3 nucleotides read TGTGCCAGCAGCCAAGATGTTCAGCGACTAGCGGGGAGGGACGAGCAGTACTTC. This gives the protein CASSQDVQRLAGRDEQYF.

This clonotype was counted only a few times. V gene TRBV30 combines with J gene TRBJ1-5; D call uncertain. Germline CDR1 GTSNPN, CDR2 SVGIG (reference sequence). V was shortened by 2 bases and J by 5 bases, with 16 bases between the two germline ends. CDR3 size: 15 residues. This CDR3 reads CAWSNLGAGDQPQHF. The CDR3 DNA follows: TGTGCCTGGAGTAATTTGGGAGCGGGAGATCAGCCCCAGCATTTT.

This chain uses TRBV28 with TRBJ1-5; D may be TRBD1 (5 bases). The CDR3 consists of 15 residues. V lost 3 bases and J 0 bases, leaving 9 bases between the germline ends. The germline CDR1 and CDR2 sequences are MDHEN and SYDVKM. The CDR3 loop is CASSFLGDSNQPQHF. CDR3 nucleotide sequence: TGTGCCAGCAGTTTCCTAGGGGATAGCAATCAGCCCCAGCATTTT.

This chain uses TRBV5-5 with TRBJ1-2; unclear D gene. Trimming took 3 bases from V and 4 from J, leaving 13 bases between them. This CDR3 has 14 residues. Germline V gene lookup returns CDR1 SGHKS and CDR2 YYEKEE (reference sequence). DNA of the CDR3: TGTGCCAGCAGCTCCCGGACGGAACTCTATGGCTACACCTTC. It encodes CASSSRTELYGYTF. Filled out from reference TRBV5-5 and TRBJ1-2, the complete variable domain reads DAGVTQSPTHLIKTRGQQVTLRCSPISGHKSVSWYQQVLGQGPQFIFQYYEKEERGRGNFPDRFSARQFPNYSSELNVNALLLGDSALYLCASSSRTELYGYTFGSGTRLTVV.

The V and J genes are TRBV5-4 and TRBJ2-3; 12 positions agree with TRBD1. V shed 4 bases and J 2 bases; nucleotides not matched to a gene: 11. Germline V gene sequence: CDR1 SGHNT, CDR2 YYREEE (reference sequence). CDR3 length: 18 residues. The CDR3 reads CASSGTGGADADTDTQYF. The CDR3 DNA follows: TGTGCCAGCAGCGGGACAGGGGGCGCCGATGCCGACACAGATACGCAGTATTTT.

The V gene is TRBV7-9, the J gene TRBJ1-5; maybe TRBD1 (5 bases). V lost 4 bases to trimming and J lost 8 bases, with 12 bases between them. The germline gives CDR1 SEHNR, CDR2 FQNEAQ (reference sequence). This CDR3 is built from 13 residues. The chain's CDR3 is CASSSRGSEPQHF. The CDR3 coding sequence is TGTGCCAGCAGCTCAAGGGGAAGTGAGCCCCAGCATTTT.

This clonotype has just a few counts. V is TRBV13 and J is TRBJ2-3; D might be TRBD1 or TRBD2, each matching 6 bases. Trimming cost V 5 bases and J 6 bases, with 15 bases left between them. Germline-derived CDR1 and CDR2 are PRHDT and FYEKMQ (reference sequence). The CDR3 length is 14 residues. CDR3 sequence reads: CASSRPGAGDTQYF. The CDR3 DNA sequence: TGTGCCAGCAGCCGTCCGGGGGCGGGCGATACGCAGTATTTT.

This clonotype was seen a handful of times. J is TRBJ1-1 and V is TRBV29-1; a possible D gene is TRBD1 (5 bases). Germline V lookup: CDR1 SQVTM, CDR2 ANQGSEA. This CDR3 is built from 13 residues. The germline V and J ends were trimmed by 4 bases and 1 base, with 10 bases remaining between them. This CDR3 is CSVVVQGNTEAFF. In DNA form, the CDR3 reads TGCAGCGTTGTGGTTCAGGGGAACACTGAAGCTTTCTTT.

This clonotype showed up just a few times. This rearrangement joins TRBV11-2 to TRBJ1-4; TRBD1 might be the D (6 bases). CDR3 length: 15 residues. Germline V gives CDR1 SGHAT, CDR2 FQNNGV. V lost 5 bases and J 4 bases, leaving 14 bases between the germline ends. The CDR3: CASSPATGFNEKLFF. CDR3 DNA: TGTGCCAGCAGCCCGGCGACAGGCTTTAATGAAAAACTGTTTTTT. The whole variable domain, filled in from reference TRBV11-2 and TRBJ1-4, reads EAGVAQSPRYKIIEKRQSVAFWCNPISGHATLYWYQQILGQGPKLLIQFQNNGVVDDSQLPKDRFSAERLKGVDSTLKIQPAKLEDSAVYLCASSPATGFNEKLFFGSGTQLSVL.

The CDR3 loop is CASSLSTGRDEQFF. The CDR3 DNA sequence: TGTGCCAGCTCACTCTCGACGGGCCGGGATGAGCAGTTCTTC. The genes are TRBV18 and TRBJ2-1; D is uncertain. The V end lost 4 bases, the J end lost 8 bases, and 15 bases lay between the germline ends. The V gene's germline CDR1 is KGHSH and CDR2 LQKENI. CDR3 length: 14 residues.

The table lists this clonotype with a few counts. V and J are TRBV4-1 and TRBJ1-2; D perhaps matches TRBD1 (5 bases). Per the germline V gene, CDR1 is MGHRA and CDR2 is YSYEKL. This CDR3 comprises 16 residues. V was shortened by 4 bases and J by 2 bases, with 17 bases between the two germline ends. For the CDR3, the DNA is TGCGCCAGCAGCCCTGATGCGGTGGGGGGGAACTATGGCTACACCTTC. Translating gives CASSPDAVGGNYGYTF.

The chain combines TRBV6-1 with TRBJ2-1; D is possibly TRBD1 or TRBD2 (5 bases each). V lost 6 bases, J lost 1 base, and 19 bases lay in between. Per the germline V gene, CDR1 is MNHNS and CDR2 is SASEGT. The CDR3 contains 17 residues. CDR3 amino acids: CASRVQPGTNSYNEQFF. CDR3 sequence (DNA): TGTGCCAGCAGGGTACAGCCCGGGACGAATTCCTACAATGAGCAGTTCTTC.

This chain connects TRBV7-3 to TRBJ2-3, with TRBD2 matching over 9 bases. Germline values: CDR1 SGHTA, CDR2 FQGTGA. This CDR3 spans 15 amino acids. With V trimmed by 3 bases and J by 4 bases, 5 bases remained unmatched. This chain's CDR3 is CASSFYGGGADTQYF. The CDR3 nucleotides read TGTGCCAGCAGCTTCTATGGCGGGGGGGCAGATACGCAGTATTTT. The full variable domain, its missing parts supplied by reference TRBV7-3 and TRBJ2-3, is GAGVSQTPSNKVTEKGKYVELRCDPISGHTALYWYRQSLGQGPEFLIYFQGTGAADDSGLPNDRFFAVRPEGSVSTLKIQRTERGDSAVYLCASSFYGGGADTQYFGPGTRLTVL.

This chain connects TRBV20-1 to TRBJ2-1, with D possibly called TRBD1 or TRBD2 (5 bases each). V was trimmed by 0 bases and J by 2 bases, leaving 8 bases between them. CDR1 DFQATT and CDR2 SNEGSKA come from the germline V gene (reference sequence). The CDR3 spans 14 residues. The CDR3 region is CSARDGDPYNEQFF. The CDR3 DNA reads as TGCAGTGCTAGAGATGGGGACCCCTACAATGAGCAGTTCTTC.

This chain connects TRBV20-1 to TRBJ1-2; 10 nucleotides line up with TRBD1. This CDR3 region has 14 residues. V gave up 1 base and J gave up 3 bases; unmatched junction bases: 2. CDR1 is DFQATT and CDR2 is SNEGSKA in the germline V gene (reference sequence). The CDR3 region has the DNA TGCAGTGCTAGAGCGGACAGGGGGTACTATGGCTACACCTTC. As protein: CSARADRGYYGYTF.

The chain links TRBV6-1 to TRBJ1-1, with D perhaps matching TRBD1 (5 bases). This CDR3 spans 13 amino acids. The germline gives CDR1 MNHNS, CDR2 SASEGT. The V gene lost 6 bases and the J gene lost 4 bases, with 12 bases spanning the gap. CDR3 loop: CASSEGLSTEAFF. The CDR3, as DNA: TGTGCCAGCAGCGAGGGGCTTTCCACTGAAGCTTTCTTT.

This chain uses TRBV4-1 with TRBJ1-1; D gene uncertain. The CDR3 has 13 residues. V lost 3 bases to trimming and J lost 3 bases, with 8 bases between them. The germline CDR1 and CDR2 sequences are MGHRA and YSYEKL. For the CDR3, the DNA is TGCGCCAGCAGCCAGAGGGAGGACACTGAAGCTTTCTTT. Its protein product is CASSQREDTEAFF.

This clonotype was counted only a few times. The V and J genes are TRBV10-3 and TRBJ2-7, with D perhaps matching TRBD2 (6 bases). The CDR3 is 12 amino acids. The germline CDR1 and CDR2 sequences are ENHRY and SYGVKD. Trimming left V 6 bases short and J 3 bases short, with 9 bases between. For the CDR3, the DNA is TGTGCCATCAGCCCGGGGGACTACGAGCAGTACTTC. It specifies CAISPGDYEQYF.